The 9 T cell receptor beta chains below all came from one sample that was sequenced in a study of T cell responses to AZD1222 COVID-19 vaccine. Sequencing used immunoSEQ multiplex PCR; TCRdb keeps in-frame clones, though not all of them. The sample holds more than 110,000 clones; approximately 83% are singletons and the top ten take around 7.8%. The sample here was peripheral blood, taken on day 0 of AZD1222 vaccination. The receptors shown here come from an adult in good health.

V is TRBV27 and J is TRBJ2-7; 9 positions agree with TRBD1. From germline, CDR1 is MNHEY and CDR2 SMNVEV (reference sequence). CDR3 size: 16 residues. With 5 bases clipped from V and 3 bases from J, the junction kept 11 bases outside the gene matches. As DNA, the CDR3 is TGTGCCAGCAGTAGAAGAACAGGGGGCTCCTTCTACGAGCAGTACTTC. It codes for CASSRRTGGSFYEQYF.

J is TRBJ2-2 and V is TRBV30; 7 bases are shared with TRBD1. With V trimmed by 4 bases and J by 7 bases, 15 bases remained unmatched. This CDR3 region has 16 residues. The germline gives CDR1 GTSNPN, CDR2 SVGIG (reference sequence). The CDR3 loop reads CAWKGAGWLLGGELFF. CDR3 DNA: TGTGCCTGGAAGGGGGCCGGCTGGCTATTGGGCGGGGAGCTGTTTTTT.

This clone appeared a single time. The identical CDR3 is also encoded by other nucleotide sequences in the sample. V is TRBV28 and J is TRBJ2-3, with 10 bases that match TRBD2. Germline values: CDR1 MDHEN, CDR2 SYDVKM. The V segment lost 4 bases and the J segment 3 bases; nucleotides outside the gene matches: 13. The CDR3 sequence is 18 residues long. The CDR3 DNA is TGTGCCAGCAGTTCCCCCTATTCGCTAGCGGGGGATACAGATACGCAGTATTTT. Protein: CASSSPYSLAGDTDTQYF. The variable domain in full, completed from reference TRBV28 and TRBJ2-3, reads DVKVTQSSRYLVKRTGEKVFLECVQDMDHENMFWYRQDPGLGLRLIYFSYDVKMKEKGDIPEGYSVSREKKERFSLILESASTNQTSMYLCASSSPYSLAGDTDTQYFGPGTRLTVL.

V gene TRBV11-3 combines with J gene TRBJ2-6; D is possibly TRBD2 (6 bases). V was trimmed by 3 bases and J by 3 bases, leaving 6 bases between them. The CDR3 is 14 amino acids. The germline V gene encodes CDR1 SGHNT and CDR2 YENEEA. The CDR3 is CASSLEGGANVLTF. In DNA, the CDR3 is TGTGCCAGCAGCTTGGAGGGTGGGGCCAACGTCCTGACTTTC.

The chain carries TRBV6-2 or TRBV6-3 and TRBJ2-7; possible D gene TRBD1, 6 bases. Germline CDR1 is MNHEY and CDR2 is SVGEGT. The V end lost 0 bases, the J end lost 4 bases, and 13 bases lay between the germline ends. This CDR3 region has 15 residues. The CDR3, as DNA: TGTGCCAGCAGTTACTCGCCAGGGGTGGGGTACGAGCAGTACTTC. Its protein product is CASSYSPGVGYEQYF.

The rearrangement uses TRBV28 and TRBJ1-6; D is unclear. Germline V gives CDR1 MDHEN, CDR2 SYDVKM. CDR3 size: 15 residues. V was pared by 7 bases and J by 7 bases, with 17 bases between. CDR3 sequence: CASTARRFLNSPLHF. Written as DNA, the CDR3 is TGTGCCAGCACAGCCAGGAGGTTTTTAAATTCACCCCTCCACTTT.

The rearrangement links TRBV9 to TRBJ2-7, with D perhaps TRBD1 or TRBD2 (6 bases each). V was clipped by 3 bases and J by 2 bases, with 12 bases between them. Germline CDR1 SGDLS, CDR2 YYNGEE. The CDR3 has 14 residues. The CDR3, as DNA: TGTGCCAGCAGCGAAGGGGGACTTACCTACGAGCAGTACTTC. This codes for CASSEGGLTYEQYF. The full variable domain, its missing parts supplied by reference TRBV9 and TRBJ2-7, is DSGVTQTPKHLITATGQRVTLRCSPRSGDLSVYWYQQSLDQGLQFLIQYYNGEERAKGNILERFSAQQFPDLHSELNLSSLELGDSALYFCASSEGGLTYEQYFGPGTRLTVT.

The rearrangement uses TRBV19 and TRBJ1-1; D ambiguous. This CDR3 comprises 14 residues. V was trimmed by 7 bases and J by 2 bases, leaving 14 bases between them. Germline-derived CDR1 and CDR2 are LNHDA and SQIVND (reference sequence). CDR3 region: CASNKMAQNTEAFF. In DNA, the CDR3 is TGTGCCAGTAATAAAATGGCACAAAACACTGAAGCTTTCTTT.

The chain uses TRBV27 and TRBJ2-1, with D maybe TRBD2 (6 bases). The CDR3 runs 13 residues. V lost 6 bases to trimming and J lost 1 base, with 7 bases between them. Germline loops: CDR1 MNHEY, CDR2 SMNVEV (reference sequence). The CDR3 DNA reads as TGTGCCAGCAGGGAGGGATCCTACAATGAGCAGTTCTTC. Its translation is CASREGSYNEQFF.